A single sample is the source of the 5 T cell receptor beta chains below, sequenced in a study of OX40 agonist ivuxolimab in advanced cancers. Sequencing was performed with immunoSEQ multiplex PCR; in TCRdb, only in-frame clones are kept and a portion is missing. The sample has about 94,000 clones; 80% to 90% are singletons. The input for sequencing was CD4+ or CD8+ T cells sorted from blood, taken in a trial of the OX40 agonist ivuxolimab. These TCRs come from an adult with an advanced solid tumor such as melanoma, head and neck, liver or kidney cancer.

The chain carries TRBV5-1 and TRBJ1-6; 8 nucleotides agree with TRBD1. The CDR3 runs to 16 residues. CDR1 and CDR2 (germline): SGHRS, YFSETQ. The trim removed 0 bases at V and 7 bases at J, leaving 6 bases unmatched. The CDR3 loop reads CASSLAGQGANSPLHF. The CDR3 DNA is TGCGCCAGCAGCTTGGCAGGTCAGGGGGCGAATTCACCCCTCCACTTT.

J is TRBJ1-3 and V is TRBV18, with a weak D call TRBD1 (6 bases). The CDR3 is 16 residues long. Germline-derived CDR1 and CDR2 are KGHSH and LQKENI. V was clipped by 1 base and J by 2 bases, with 12 bases between them. The DNA of the CDR3 is TGTGCCAGCTCACCACTTGGACAGAGACCTGGAAACACCATATATTTT. It encodes CASSPLGQRPGNTIYF.

In this sample, this clone turned up once. The chain is built from TRBV5-6 and TRBJ1-3, with 12 positions matching TRBD1. J was trimmed by 8 bases and V by 1 base; bases with no gene match: 4. Germline assignment: CDR1 SGHDT and CDR2 YYEEEE. The CDR3 contains 15 residues. The CDR3 spells CASSLPGQGADTIYF. The CDR3 nucleotides are TGTGCCAGCAGCTTGCCGGGACAGGGGGCGGACACCATATATTTT.

The CDR3 sequence is CASSPPTYETQYF. The DNA for the CDR3 is TGTGCCAGCTCACCACCGACTTATGAGACCCAGTACTTC. The chain is built from TRBV18 and TRBJ2-5; D not certain. CDR1 is KGHSH and CDR2 is LQKENI in the germline V gene. The CDR3 contains 13 residues. V lost 0 bases, J lost 5 bases, and 7 bases lay in between.

The rearrangement uses TRBV5-1 and TRBJ1-4, with 8 bases matching TRBD1. The CDR3 consists of 13 residues. CDR1 and CDR2 (germline): SGHRS, YFSETQ. V dropped 3 bases and J dropped 8; count of bases not matched to a gene: 3. Here the CDR3 DNA reads TGCGCCAGCAGCTCCAGGACAGGGGAAAAACTGTTTTTT. Protein: CASSSRTGEKLFF.